Listed below are T cell receptor beta chains from one sample, sequenced in a study of T cells in localized non-small cell lung cancer. TCRdb's table, derived via immunoSEQ multiplex PCR, lists solely in-frame clones and lacks some. Here the sample spans more than 2,500 clones, around a sixth being singletons. Sequenced here: lung tumor tissue, sampled before any cancer treatment. These receptors originate from a man between 40 and 70 years old with stage I lung adenocarcinoma. The CDR3 runs from the conserved cysteine through the conserved F or W. D genes are given only for firm matches. The size of a clone is reported for some rows only, either as once, few or many, or as a class for expanded clones.

clone_size	v_call	j_call	d_call	cdr3_aa	cdr3_nt
-	TRBV19	TRBJ1-1	-	CASSVQATATEAFF	TGTGCCAGTAGTGTCCAGGCGACGGCCACTGAAGCTTTCTTT
-	TRBV15	TRBJ2-2	TRBD2	CATEPGLANTGELFF	TGTGCCACCGAGCCGGGACTAGCGAACACCGGGGAGCTGTTTTTT
medium-sized	TRBV6-8	TRBJ2-2	-	CASSPGSDTGELFF	TGTGCCAGCAGCCCCGGGAGCGACACCGGGGAGCTGTTTTTT
-	TRBV28	TRBJ1-3	-	CASSLRVRSGNTIYF	TGTGCCAGCAGTCTAAGGGTCAGATCTGGAAACACCATATATTTT
few	TRBV9	TRBJ2-5	-	CASSVSTQETQYF	TGTGCCAGCAGCGTAAGCACCCAAGAGACCCAGTACTTC
few	TRBV1	TRBJ2-1	-	CASSYDGNEQFF	TGCGCCAGCAGCTACGACGGTAATGAGCAGTTCTTC
once	TRBV19	TRBJ2-6	-	CASSPSRSLGANVLTF	TGTGCCAGTAGTCCGTCACGATCGCTGGGGGCCAACGTCCTGACTTTC
medium-sized	TRBV11-3	TRBJ2-1	TRBD2	CASSWGLAEDNEQFF	TGTGCCAGCAGCTGGGGACTAGCGGAGGACAATGAGCAGTTCTTC
-	TRBV28	TRBJ2-7	TRBD1	CASSYRTGAYEQYF	TGTGCCAGCAGTTACCGGACAGGGGCCTACGAGCAGTACTTC
few	TRBV6-8	TRBJ2-7	TRBD1	CASTETGTGAEQYF	TGTGCCAGCACCGAAACCGGGACAGGGGCCGAGCAGTACTTC
medium-sized	TRBV11-3	TRBJ2-1	TRBD1	CASRRDRGINEQFF	TGTGCCAGCAGACGGGACAGGGGAATCAATGAGCAGTTCTTC
few	TRBV28	TRBJ1-1	TRBD1	CASSLSETGVTEAFF	TGTGCCAGCAGTTTATCAGAAACAGGGGTCACTGAAGCTTTCTTT
-	TRBV4-1	TRBJ1-2	TRBD1	CASSQAGGYGYTF	TGCGCCAGCAGCCAGGCAGGGGGCTATGGCTACACCTTC
-	TRBV2	TRBJ1-1	-	CASSYLVGTEAFF	TGTGCCAGCAGTTACCTTGTTGGCACTGAAGCTTTCTTT
-	TRBV28	TRBJ2-3	TRBD1	CASSFLWTGGDTQYF	TGTGCCAGCAGTTTCCTCTGGACAGGGGGAGATACGCAGTATTTT
medium-sized	TRBV11-3	TRBJ1-1	-	CASTMWGGGSEAFF	TGTGCCAGCACCATGTGGGGGGGAGGATCTGAAGCTTTCTTT
-	TRBV29-1	TRBJ2-2	-	CSVRGTFNTGELFF	TGCAGCGTTCGCGGGACATTTAACACCGGGGAGCTGTTTTTT
medium-sized	TRBV11-3	TRBJ2-3	-	CASSLIVGDTDTQYF	TGTGCCAGCAGCTTAATCGTAGGGGACACAGATACGCAGTATTTT
-	TRBV18	TRBJ1-1	TRBD1	CASSSGQPEAFF	TGTGCCAGCTCATCGGGACAGCCTGAAGCTTTCTTT
medium-sized	TRBV11-3	TRBJ2-7	TRBD2	CASSQPTSGTSYEQYF	TGTGCCAGCAGTCAACCAACTAGCGGGACTTCCTACGAGCAGTACTTC
-	TRBV11-3	TRBJ2-1	-	CASSLAGGRKEQFF	TGTGCCAGCAGCCTGGCGGGTGGGAGGAAGGAGCAGTTCTTC
-	TRBV19	TRBJ1-6	-	CASRVGNSYNSPLHF	TGTGCCAGTAGGGTAGGAAACTCCTATAATTCACCCCTCCACTTT
-	TRBV6-8	TRBJ2-2	-	CATHVGGAGGELFF	TGTGCCACCCATGTTGGGGGGGCCGGCGGGGAGCTGTTTTTT
few	TRBV28	TRBJ1-2	-	CASRPGQSYGYTF	TGTGCCAGCAGACCTGGACAGTCCTATGGCTACACCTTC
many	TRBV6-8	TRBJ2-3	-	CASSDSQGSTDTQYF	TGTGCCAGCAGTGACTCGCAGGGGAGCACAGATACGCAGTATTTT
-	TRBV23-1	TRBJ2-3	-	CASSQTELSTDTQYF	TGCGCCAGCAGTCAAACAGAGCTTAGCACAGATACGCAGTATTTT
-	TRBV25-1	TRBJ2-1	TRBD2	CASSATGLAIDEQFF	TGTGCCAGCAGTGCTACGGGACTAGCAATCGATGAGCAGTTCTTC
-	TRBV9	TRBJ1-2	-	CASSPGENYYGYTF	TGTGCCAGCAGCCCCGGGGAGAATTACTATGGCTACACCTTC